This TCR beta chain was found in a study of shared clonotypes between healthy human individuals. Study-level points and caveats: Researchers sampled blood only, noting tissue repertoires likely differ. Estimated clonotype richness was generally higher in naive than memory subsets.

On this clone: As yet, its antigen is unknown.

Germline V gives CDR1 KGHSH, CDR2 LQKENI. Trimming shortened V by 6 bases and J by 10 bases, and 18 bases separated the two germline ends. The CDR3 covers 14 residues. Running of the assay took place at deep level. Genomic DNA from each subset was divided evenly over several immunoSEQ plates. The method was immunoSEQ multiplex PCR; TCRdb's version includes in-frame clones alone and lacks a portion of them. This sample has approximately 1.5 million clones, with around 98% found just once. Sequencing used naive CD4+ T cells sorted from blood. Stated subset: CD45RA+ positively selected. This chain uses TRBV18 with TRBJ2-2; D remains unclear. This clonotype was obtained from a man aged 25-45 years in good health. The CDR3 region has the DNA TGTGCCAGCTCCACAAACACAGCATTTGAGGAGCTGTTTTTT. It codes for CASSTNTAFEELFF.